This entry lists 26 T cell receptor beta chains sequenced from one sample in a study of T cells in Graves' hyperthyroidism and ophthalmopathy (dated by TCRdb to between 2018 and 2020). Libraries came from multiplex PCR. Sequencing was performed on an Illumina HiSeq 2000. The TCR beta CDR3 regions were amplified from the RNA transcripts. The TCR CDR3 was subjected to a first round of RT-PCR using the HTBI primer set and the Qiagen OneStep RT-PCR kit. TCRdb passed the public sequencing reads through fastp at Q25 and MiXCR, retaining productive beta sequences. Each record represents a unique CDR3 protein, reported with the most common genes and DNA among its rows. The sample profile shows some 400,000 distinct CDR3 sequences; about 19% of them were found once. The ten largest clonotypes hold 3% to 4.5% of the sample. Input material: blood. These receptors were collected from a woman between 18 and 29 years old with Graves' hyperthyroidism.

The table lists this clonotype with a few counts. The CDR3 reads CASSVEPQGAQRAFF. The CDR3, as DNA: TGTGCCAGCAGCGTAGAACCCCAGGGGGCCCAACGGGCTTTCTTT. V usage is TRBV9 and J usage is TRBJ1-1, with 8 bases aligning to TRBD1. V shed 0 bases, J shed 11 bases, and the junction held 12 bases outside the gene matches. Germline loops: CDR1 SGDLS, CDR2 YYNGEE. The CDR3 runs 15 residues.

The gene calls are TRBV12-3 or TRBV12-4 and TRBJ2-6; 8 positions match TRBD2. This CDR3 is built from 16 residues. Losses at the gene ends were 11 bases for V and 0 bases for J; bases not matched to a gene: 9. The CDR3 region is CASPRGGSSGANVLTF. CDR3 nucleotides: TGTGCCTCCCCTCGGGGGGGTAGCTCTGGGGCCAACGTCCTGACTTTC.

This clonotype was recorded many times. One end of the junction fails to match germline, which may point to a read error. This rearrangement joins TRBV5-1 to TRBJ1-3; D not resolved. The CDR3 runs to 14 residues. The germline CDR1 and CDR2 sequences are SGHRS and YFSETQ. The CDR3 here is CATSDGNSGNTIYF. In DNA form, the CDR3 reads TGCGCCACCAGCGACGGTAACTCTGGAAACACCATATATTTT.

At least ten counts were recorded for this clonotype. This chain uses TRBV11-2 with TRBJ2-7; TRBD1 agrees at 7 bases. Germline V gives CDR1 SGHAT, CDR2 FQNNGV. The V segment lost 6 bases and the J segment 2 bases; nucleotides outside the gene matches: 7. The CDR3 covers 14 residues. The CDR3 nucleotides are TGTGCCAGCAGGGACCCCGGGACAGCCTACGAGCAGTACTTC. This encodes CASRDPGTAYEQYF.

This clonotype came up many times. J is TRBJ2-7 and V is TRBV2, with a tentative D call TRBD1 (5 bases). V lost 6 bases and J lost 1, with 16 bases in between. CDR3 size: 15 residues. The germline V gene has CDR1 SNHLY and CDR2 FYNNEI. The CDR3 loop reads CASRGLKGRSYEQYF. CDR3 DNA sequence: TGTGCCAGCAGGGGGCTTAAGGGGCGTTCCTACGAGCAGTACTTC.

The table lists this clonotype with many counts. The DNA for the CDR3 is TGTGCCAGCAGTCGTACCCTTTCCAGCTACGAGCAGTACTTC. This translates into CASSRTLSSYEQYF. This sequence joins TRBV6-5 and TRBJ2-7; the D is unclear. This CDR3 has 14 residues. V was shortened by 5 bases and J by 3 bases, with 14 bases between the two germline ends. CDR1 MNHEY and CDR2 SVGAGI come from the germline V gene.

This clonotype was seen at least ten times. The chain joins TRBV12-3 or TRBV12-4 to TRBJ2-2; 9 bases agree with TRBD2. The CDR3 totals 17 residues. J gave up 6 bases and V 2 bases, and 10 bases lay outside the gene matches. CDR3 nucleotide sequence: TGTGCCAGCAGTTTATTCCGTCTAGCGGGGTTAGCCGGGGAGCTGTTTTTT. This gives the protein CASSLFRLAGLAGELFF.

This clonotype was counted at least ten times. The chain joins TRBV6-5 to TRBJ2-5, with 7 bases aligning to TRBD1. Germline lookup yields CDR1 MNHEY and CDR2 SVGAGI. The CDR3 runs to 15 residues. Unmatched junction bases numbered 8, after V lost 0 bases and J lost 7 bases. CDR3 residues: CASSYSRQGAGTQYF. CDR3 in DNA: TGTGCCAGCAGTTACTCAAGACAGGGTGCGGGGACCCAGTACTTC.

This clonotype was seen many times. CDR3 sequence reads: CASSPLNTEAFF. In nucleotides, the CDR3 is TGTGCCAGCAGCCCCTTAAACACTGAAGCTTTCTTT. The chain has TRBV18 and TRBJ1-1; D gene unclear. There are 12 residues in the CDR3. With 8 bases removed from V and 2 bases from J, the gap between germline ends came to 9 bases. Germline V gives CDR1 KGHSH, CDR2 LQKENI.

This clonotype was counted between two and nine times. The V call is TRBV27, the J call TRBJ2-5; D possibly corresponds to TRBD2 (5 bases). Trimming took off 5 bases at V and 5 bases at J, with 21 bases between the two ends. The CDR3 is 16 residues long. Per germline, CDR1 MNHEY and CDR2 SMNVEV (reference sequence). The CDR3 protein is CASSPSGGWAWETQYF. The CDR3 DNA follows: TGTGCCAGCAGTCCCTCCGGCGGGTGGGCTTGGGAGACCCAGTACTTC.

This clonotype occurred many times. The J gene is TRBJ2-5, the V gene TRBV5-1, with D perhaps TRBD2 (9 bases). V shed 4 bases and J shed 4 bases, with 38 bases lying between them. The CDR3 consists of 22 residues. Germline V lookup: CDR1 SGHRS, CDR2 YFSETQ. The CDR3 region is CASSPPGTGGVRGLAGRETQYF. CDR3 DNA sequence: TGCGCCAGCAGCCCGCCCGGGACAGGTGGAGTCCGGGGACTAGCCGGGAGAGAGACCCAGTACTTC.

This clonotype has more than one count but fewer than ten. The chain recombines TRBV20-1 with TRBJ1-1; possible D gene TRBD1, 5 bases. Germline loops: CDR1 DFQATT, CDR2 SNEGSKA (reference sequence). CDR3 size: 14 residues. With 6 bases removed from V and 2 bases from J, the gap between germline ends came to 16 bases. The CDR3 sequence: CSARRGALNTEAFF. For the CDR3, the DNA is TGCAGTGCCCGCCGTGGGGCTCTTAACACTGAAGCTTTCTTT.

This clonotype was counted a few times. The chain employs TRBV6-5 and TRBJ1-1, with D perhaps matching TRBD1 (6 bases). The CDR3 totals 14 residues. Germline V gives CDR1 MNHEY, CDR2 SVGAGI. Trimming took off 2 bases at V and 4 bases at J, with 11 bases between the two ends. The CDR3 DNA reads TGTGCCAGCAGTTACGGGACAAGCCGCACTGAAGCTTTCTTT. It yields the protein CASSYGTSRTEAFF.

The V call is TRBV7-2, the J call TRBJ2-7, with a tentative D call TRBD1 (6 bases). The germline V and J ends were trimmed by 4 bases and 2 bases, with 12 bases remaining between them. Germline values: CDR1 SGHTA, CDR2 FQGNSA. The CDR3 loop spans 14 amino acids. CDR3 in DNA: TGTGCCAGCAGCTCAGTGACAGGAACCTACGAGCAGTACTTC. It yields the protein CASSSVTGTYEQYF.

This clonotype was seen repeatedly, ten times or more. The gene calls are TRBV18 and TRBJ1-2; D might be TRBD1 (5 bases). CDR1 and CDR2 (germline): KGHSH, LQKENI. V dropped 3 bases and J dropped 8 bases, with 13 bases sitting between them. The length of the CDR3 is 13 residues. The CDR3 sequence: CASSPRDAEGYTF. The CDR3 DNA is TGTGCCAGCTCACCCAGGGACGCGGAGGGCTACACCTTC. The full variable domain, with the rest looked up from reference TRBV18 and TRBJ1-2, is NAGVMQNPRHLVRRRGQEARLRCSPMKGHSHVYWYRQLPEEGLKFMVYLQKENIIDESGMPKERFSAEFPKEGPSILRIQQVVRGDSAAYFCASSPRDAEGYTFGSGTRLTVV.

This clonotype has at least ten counts. This chain joins TRBV24-1 and TRBJ1-2; 9 nucleotides match TRBD1. V shed 2 bases and J 3 bases; nucleotides not matched to a gene: 3. This CDR3 is built from 15 residues. Germline V gene lookup returns CDR1 KGHDR and CDR2 SFDVKD. The CDR3 region is CATSDSRDRDYGYTF. CDR3 nucleotide sequence: TGTGCCACCAGTGATTCCAGGGACAGGGACTATGGCTACACCTTC.

This clonotype was found many times. V and J are TRBV6-2 or TRBV6-3 and TRBJ2-1; D gene uncertain. CDR3 size: 16 residues. Between the trimmed V and J ends, which lost 2 bases and 3 bases, there was a span of 14 bases. Looked up from germline, CDR1 is MNHEY and CDR2 is SVGEGT. CDR3 sequence: CASSYRWPYIYNEQFF. In DNA form, the CDR3 reads TGTGCCAGCAGTTACCGCTGGCCTTACATCTACAATGAGCAGTTCTTC.

This clonotype was observed once. The V call is TRBV28, the J call TRBJ2-5; D possibly corresponds to TRBD2 (6 bases). The CDR3 totals 13 residues. Between the trimmed V and J ends, which lost 3 bases and 5 bases, there was a span of 10 bases. Germline V CDR1 and CDR2: MDHEN, SYDVKM. DNA for the CDR3: TGTGCCAGCAGTTTTGCGGGGTGGGAGACCCAGTACTTC. Translated, it gives CASSFAGWETQYF.

At least ten counts were recorded for this clonotype. The rearrangement uses TRBV25-1 and TRBJ2-7; 9 bases agree with TRBD1. With 2 bases clipped from V and 7 bases from J, the junction kept 12 bases outside the gene matches. Germline V gives CDR1 MGHDK, CDR2 SYGVNS. The CDR3 is 16 amino acids. The chain's CDR3 is CASSERVGRQGDEQYF. Written as DNA, the CDR3 is TGTGCCAGCAGTGAACGAGTCGGGCGACAGGGGGATGAGCAGTACTTC.

This clonotype was observed a handful of times. CDR3 in DNA: TGTGCCAGCTCCGGACTGCCGGGGGGTCCCTACGAGCAGTACTTC. Protein product: CASSGLPGGPYEQYF. The chain recombines TRBV18 with TRBJ2-7; 7 positions match TRBD2. Trimming took 6 bases from V and 2 from J; bases not matched to a gene: 10. The V gene's germline CDR1 is KGHSH and CDR2 LQKENI. This CDR3 region has 15 residues.

In this sample, this clonotype turned up many times. The gene calls are TRBV28 and TRBJ1-1; D is undetermined. The CDR3 is made up of 12 amino acids. Germline CDR1 reads MDHEN; CDR2 reads SYDVKM. V shed 2 bases and J shed 7 bases, with 8 bases lying between them. The CDR3 region is CASSLRAGEAFF. The CDR3, as DNA: TGTGCCAGCAGTTTAAGGGCAGGTGAAGCTTTCTTT. The variable domain in full, with the rest retrieved from reference TRBV28 and TRBJ1-1, is DVKVTQSSRYLVKRTGEKVFLECVQDMDHENMFWYRQDPGLGLRLIYFSYDVKMKEKGDIPEGYSVSREKKERFSLILESASTNQTSMYLCASSLRAGEAFFGQGTRLTVV.

The chain joins TRBV12-3 or TRBV12-4 to TRBJ2-7; TRBD1 matches at 9 bases. V lost 6 bases and J lost 2; bases outside the gene matches: 5. This CDR3 spans 14 amino acids. Written as DNA, the CDR3 is TGTGCCAGCAGCCACAGGGGGCCTGCCTACGAGCAGTACTTC. It encodes CASSHRGPAYEQYF.

There are many counts of this clonotype. The gene calls are TRBV11-1 and TRBJ2-2; 12 bases agree with TRBD2. This CDR3 is built from 16 residues. V trimming: 8 bases; J trimming: 7 bases; junction bases outside the gene matches: 11. Per the germline V gene, CDR1 is SGHAT and CDR2 is FQDESV (reference sequence). The CDR3 DNA reads as TGTGCCAGCCCGGCTAGCGGGGGGGCCTTCATCGGGGAGCTGTTTTTT. This translates into CASPASGGAFIGELFF.

A word on this clonotype: One junction end disagrees with the germline gene, perhaps due to a read error. This sequence joins TRBV2 and TRBJ1-2; maybe TRBD1 (6 bases). The CDR3 runs 14 residues. In germline, CDR1 is SNHLY, CDR2 FYNNEI. The CDR3 DNA reads as TGTGCCAGCAGACCTGGGACACCCGACTATAGCTACACCTTC. This sequence encodes CASRPGTPDYSYTF.

This chain links TRBV11-2 with TRBJ2-4, with TRBD2 matching 11 bases. There are 18 residues in the CDR3. The germline V gene encodes CDR1 SGHAT and CDR2 FQNNGV. Losses at the gene ends were 8 bases for V and 4 bases for J; bases not matched to a gene: 16. CDR3 in DNA: TGTGCCAGCGGACTCCCGAAGGGTAGCGGGGGGGGGAAAAACATTCAGTACTTC. Protein: CASGLPKGSGGGKNIQYF.

This clonotype was observed at least ten times. The chain has TRBV11-2 and TRBJ1-2; possibly TRBD1 for D (6 bases). The ends were cut back, 3 bases at V and 9 bases at J, with 11 bases in the middle. CDR1 and CDR2 (germline): SGHAT, FQNNGV. The CDR3 sequence is 12 residues long. CDR3 bases: TGTGCCAGCAGCTTTGGTCGGGACAGCTACACCTTC. This sequence encodes CASSFGRDSYTF. Full variable domain (missing parts from reference TRBV11-2 and TRBJ1-2): EAGVAQSPRYKIIEKRQSVAFWCNPISGHATLYWYQQILGQGPKLLIQFQNNGVVDDSQLPKDRFSAERLKGVDSTLKIQPAKLEDSAVYLCASSFGRDSYTFGSGTRLTVV.